These 25 T cell receptor beta chains originate from one sample sequenced in a study of T cells after yellow fever vaccination (dated by TCRdb to between 2018 and 2021). The library was produced with 5' RACE. Sequencing used an Illumina NovaSeq 6000. The public sequencing data were trimmed at Q25 with fastp and processed into clonotypes with MiXCR by TCRdb, which kept only in-frame beta chains. Every CDR3 protein is listed once, alongside the most common genes and DNA of its rows. The sample table records 130,000 or so distinct CDR3 sequences; about 15% of these occur just once. The ten largest make up roughly 44% of the sample. The treatment or condition label for this specimen denotes: live attenuated yellow fever vaccine strain. The sample here was CD8+ T cells sorted from PBMCs, taken 5 days after the yellow fever booster vaccination. These receptors came from a man aged 18 to 29 who received the YFV17D yellow fever vaccine.

V is TRBV15 and J is TRBJ1-1, with D perhaps TRBD1 (5 bases). CDR1 LNHNV and CDR2 YYDKDF come from the germline V gene (reference sequence). This CDR3 spans 12 amino acids. Trimming cost V 4 bases and J 9 bases, with 12 bases left between them. CDR3 bases: TGTGCCACCAGCACTACCGGGGCCCAAGCTTTCTTT. Translating it yields CATSTTGAQAFF.

This sequence joins TRBV5-6 and TRBJ2-1; the D gene is possibly TRBD2 (6 bases). This CDR3 has 13 amino acids. Germline assignment: CDR1 SGHDT and CDR2 YYEEEE. The V end was cut by 5 bases, the J end by 7 bases, with 13 bases between. The CDR3 DNA sequence: TGTGCCAGCAGATGGGGACTGGAAAATGAGCAGTTCTTC. As protein: CASRWGLENEQFF.

The rearrangement joins TRBV7-6 to TRBJ2-2; D may be TRBD2 (5 bases). This CDR3 comprises 13 residues. V lost 6 bases, J lost 4 bases, and 9 bases lay in between. Germline V lookup: CDR1 SGHVS, CDR2 FNYEAQ. The CDR3 DNA is TGTGCCAGCAGTTCGGGGTTCACCGGGGAGCTGTTTTTT. It yields the protein CASSSGFTGELFF.

V is TRBV25-1 and J is TRBJ2-5; 8 nucleotides match TRBD1. V lost 4 bases and J lost 2; bases outside the gene matches: 12. Germline CDR1 and CDR2: MGHDK and SYGVNS. The CDR3 is made up of 17 amino acids. The CDR3 sequence: CASSGAGTGWIQETQYF. The CDR3 DNA reads TGTGCCAGCAGTGGGGCCGGGACAGGATGGATACAAGAGACCCAGTACTTC. The full variable domain, in which reference TRBV25-1 and TRBJ2-5 provide the parts outside the CDR3, is EADIYQTPRYLVIGTGKKITLECSQTMGHDKMYWYQQDPGMELHLIHYSYGVNSTEKGDLSSESTVSRIRTEHFPLTLESARPSHTSQYLCASSGAGTGWIQETQYFGPGTRLLVL.

This chain joins TRBV3-1 and TRBJ2-7, with D unresolved. V lost 8 bases and J 2 bases, leaving 1 base between the germline ends. Germline assignment: CDR1 LGHDT and CDR2 YNNKEL (reference sequence). This CDR3 region has 9 residues. This CDR3 reads CASAYEQYV. The DNA for the CDR3 is TGTGCCAGCGCCTACGAGCAGTACGTC.

This sequence joins TRBV9 and TRBJ2-2; D is uncertain. CDR1 SGDLS and CDR2 YYNGEE come from the germline V gene. This CDR3 region has 15 residues. The V and J ends lost 4 bases and 0 bases respectively, with 10 bases between them. CDR3 in amino acids: CASSPWTSNTGELFF. The CDR3 DNA is TGTGCCAGCAGCCCCTGGACCTCGAACACCGGGGAGCTGTTTTTT.

The V and J genes are TRBV6-1 and TRBJ1-5, with 7 bases that match TRBD1. The CDR3 totals 16 residues. V lost 3 bases and J lost 2; bases outside the gene matches: 7. Germline CDR1 is MNHNS and CDR2 is SASEGT. The CDR3 DNA reads as TGTGCCAGCAGTGAGCGACGACAGGGACGCAATCAGCCCCAGCATTTT. The encoded protein is CASSERRQGRNQPQHF.

This clonotype was picked up many times. The chain carries TRBV6-6 and TRBJ2-7, with 12 bases matching TRBD2. The CDR3 totals 17 residues. Germline lookup yields CDR1 MNHNY and CDR2 SVGAGI (reference sequence). The V segment lost 6 bases and the J segment 2 bases; nucleotides outside the gene matches: 11. The chain's CDR3 is CASSQLAGGALPYEQYV. The DNA of the CDR3 is TGTGCCAGCAGCCAACTAGCGGGGGGAGCTCTTCCCTACGAGCAGTACGTC.

The chain employs TRBV7-9 and TRBJ2-1; TRBD2 matches at 11 bases. Trimming at V came to 1 base and at J to 6 bases, leaving 5 bases not matched to a gene. The CDR3 is 16 amino acids. From germline, CDR1 is SEHNR and CDR2 FQNEAQ (reference sequence). For the CDR3, the DNA is TGTGCCAGCAGCTTAGGAGGGACTAGCGGAGTCAATGAGCAGTTCTTC. Encoded protein: CASSLGGTSGVNEQFF.

This clonotype was observed many times. V usage is TRBV12-3 or TRBV12-4 and J usage is TRBJ2-7, with TRBD1 identical over 7 bases. The CDR3 has 18 amino acids. Trimming removed 3 bases from V and 1 base from J; junction bases left unmatched: 15. This CDR3 is CASSFNLGWGTESYEQYF. CDR3 sequence (DNA): TGTGCCAGCAGTTTTAATCTCGGCTGGGGGACAGAATCCTACGAGCAGTACTTC.

This clonotype appeared many times. The gene calls are TRBV11-2 and TRBJ2-3; the D gene is possibly TRBD1 (6 bases). This CDR3 comprises 15 residues. Trimming pared 1 base from V and 5 bases from J, leaving 13 bases between. Germline CDR1 is SGHAT and CDR2 is FQNNGV. In DNA form, the CDR3 reads TGTGCCAGCAGCTTAGGGGCAGGGGCGGAAGATACGCAGTATTTT. Protein: CASSLGAGAEDTQYF.

This clonotype occurred a few times. This rearrangement joins TRBV4-3 to TRBJ2-7; D is unresolved. V was pared by 1 base and J by 4 bases, with 11 bases between. Germline loops: CDR1 LGHNA, CDR2 YSLEER. The CDR3 has 14 amino acids. The chain's CDR3 is CASSQATRRYEQYF. The CDR3 DNA sequence: TGCGCCAGCAGCCAAGCGACACGAAGATACGAGCAGTACTTC.

This clonotype was seen at least ten times. The chain uses TRBV6-2 or TRBV6-3 and TRBJ2-3; 8 bases fit TRBD2. Per germline, CDR1 MNHEY and CDR2 SVGEGT. With 4 bases clipped from V and 3 bases from J, the junction kept 9 bases outside the gene matches. The CDR3 extends over 16 amino acids. Here the CDR3 reads CASSWLLAGSTDTQYF. In DNA, the CDR3 is TGTGCCAGCAGTTGGCTTCTAGCGGGTTCGACAGATACGCAGTATTTT.

This clonotype was observed many times. The gene calls are TRBV4-3 and TRBJ2-7; D is uncertain. The CDR3 spans 15 residues. Deletions cut 0 bases from V and 6 bases from J, with 15 bases between. Looked up from germline, CDR1 is LGHNA and CDR2 is YSLEER. CDR3 in DNA: TGCGCCAGCAGCCAAGAGGGGTTGGCAGTCTCCGAGCAGTACTTC. Translated, it gives CASSQEGLAVSEQYF.

This clonotype was detected a few times. The J gene is TRBJ2-5, the V gene TRBV6-6, with D possibly being TRBD2 (7 bases). Germline values: CDR1 MNHNY, CDR2 SVGAGI (reference sequence). CDR3 length equals 14 residues. Trimming shortened V by 7 bases and J by 1 base, and 13 bases separated the two germline ends. In nucleotides, the CDR3 is TGTGCCAGCATGAGGGGGGGTCTCCAAGAGACCCAGTACTTC. Amino acids: CASMRGGLQETQYF.

The chain is built from TRBV3-1 and TRBJ1-1, with 7 bases fitting TRBD1. The germline CDR1 and CDR2 sequences are LGHDT and YNNKEL (reference sequence). The CDR3 is made up of 14 amino acids. The V and J ends lost 4 bases and 6 bases, in that order; junction bases with no gene match: 8. The CDR3, as DNA: TGTGCCAGCAGCCCCTGGACAGGCACCCCTGAAGCTTTCTTT. It yields the protein CASSPWTGTPEAFF.

This clonotype was seen a few times. This chain joins TRBV19 and TRBJ1-2; D is unresolved. The CDR3 runs to 12 residues. Trimming pared 6 bases from V and 6 bases from J, leaving 11 bases between. CDR1 and CDR2 (germline): LNHDA, SQIVND (reference sequence). The CDR3 region is CASSTARHGYTF. The CDR3 DNA sequence: TGTGCCAGTAGCACGGCGAGGCATGGCTACACCTTC. Drawing the rest from reference TRBV19 and TRBJ1-2, the complete variable domain is DGGITQSPKYLFRKEGQNVTLSCEQNLNHDAMYWYRQDPGQGLRLIYYSQIVNDFQKGDIAEGYSVSREKKESFPLTVTSAQKNPTAFYLCASSTARHGYTFGSGTRLTVV.

The V and J genes are TRBV5-1 and TRBJ2-7; 10 bases agree with TRBD1. Germline lookup yields CDR1 SGHRS and CDR2 YFSETQ. V was pared by 4 bases and J by 6 bases, with 10 bases of the junction left unmatched. The CDR3 has 15 amino acids. DNA for the CDR3: TGCGCCAGCAGCCCAGCGGGACAGGGGCTCTCCGAGCAGTACTTC. Its protein is CASSPAGQGLSEQYF.

The V gene is TRBV27, the J gene TRBJ1-2, with D perhaps matching TRBD1 (5 bases). With 8 bases removed from V and 8 bases from J, the gap between germline ends came to 21 bases. CDR3 length: 14 residues. CDR1 and CDR2 (germline): MNHEY, SMNVEV (reference sequence). CDR3 nucleotide sequence: TGTGCCAGCGCCTTCCGTGGGGGTAACGGCGGCTACACCTTC. This encodes CASAFRGGNGGYTF.

V usage is TRBV11-3 and J usage is TRBJ2-6; 8 bases match TRBD1. The J segment lost 4 bases and the V segment lost 5 bases, leaving 13 bases of the junction unmatched. Per the germline V gene, CDR1 is SGHNT and CDR2 is YENEEA. This CDR3 has 18 amino acids. CDR3 loop: CASSRTGLSQGGANVLTF. The CDR3 nucleotides are TGTGCCAGCAGCCGGACAGGGTTGTCCCAGGGAGGGGCCAACGTCCTGACTTTC.

This rearrangement joins TRBV7-9 to TRBJ2-4; possibly TRBD2 for D (6 bases). This CDR3 has 16 residues. Germline-derived CDR1 and CDR2 are SEHNR and FQNEAQ (reference sequence). V lost 2 bases, J lost 3 bases, and 14 bases lay in between. CDR3 protein: CASSLNGGEDKNIQYF. Written as DNA, the CDR3 is TGTGCCAGCAGCTTAAACGGCGGGGAAGACAAAAACATTCAGTACTTC.

This clonotype showed up many times. V usage is TRBV5-1 and J usage is TRBJ2-7, with D perhaps matching TRBD1 (5 bases). The CDR3 spans 14 residues. Deletions cut 0 bases from V and 0 bases from J, with 7 bases between. From germline, CDR1 is SGHRS and CDR2 YFSETQ. CDR3 sequence: CASSLGQSSYEQYF. The CDR3 DNA reads as TGCGCCAGCAGCTTGGGACAGAGCTCCTACGAGCAGTACTTC.

This clonotype has more than one count but fewer than ten. The rearrangement uses TRBV5-5 and TRBJ2-7, with D tentatively TRBD2 (6 bases). CDR3 length: 16 residues. Looked up from germline, CDR1 is SGHKS and CDR2 is YYEKEE (reference sequence). The V and J ends lost 3 bases and 3 bases respectively, with 19 bases between them. CDR3 residues: CASSWARDSILYEQYV. The CDR3 DNA reads as TGTGCCAGCAGCTGGGCCCGGGACTCGATCCTCTACGAGCAGTACGTC.

This clonotype has just a few counts. The V gene is TRBV15, the J gene TRBJ1-2; D is undetermined. The CDR3 is made up of 14 amino acids. Germline V gene data show CDR1 as LNHNV and CDR2 as YYDKDF (reference sequence). The germline V and J ends were trimmed by 0 bases and 6 bases, with 11 bases remaining between them. This CDR3 is CATSRESPSHGYTF. CDR3 nucleotide sequence: TGTGCCACCAGCAGAGAATCTCCTTCCCATGGCTACACCTTC.

The rearrangement joins TRBV5-8 to TRBJ2-7, with TRBD1 matching 8 bases. The germline V gene encodes CDR1 SGHTS and CDR2 YDEGEE. The CDR3 loop spans 15 amino acids. Losses at the gene ends were 4 bases for V and 2 bases for J; bases not matched to a gene: 8. This chain's CDR3 is CASSPITGGTYEQYV. Here the CDR3 DNA reads TGTGCCAGCAGCCCCATTACAGGGGGGACCTACGAGCAGTACGTC.